The 10 T cell receptor beta chains reported below all come from one sample, sequenced in a study of T cell repertoires in cytomegalovirus infection. TCRdb re-analysed the reads in MiXCR, keeping a single row per CDR3 protein. In the table there are under 130,000 distinct CDR3 sequences, roughly two fifths of which are singletons. Antigen specificity for these receptors is unknown. The sample here was CD8+ T cells from cultured PBMCs, taken from culture after CMV antigen stimulation. Receptor source: a human donor in good health (CMV status not recorded). Some clones in this sample may be carry-over from other donors' samples.

The chain carries TRBV7-4 and TRBJ2-5, with D possibly being TRBD2 (6 bases). Per germline, CDR1 SGHVT and CDR2 SQSDAQ. V was clipped by 7 bases and J by 2 bases, with 14 bases between them. The CDR3 is 14 residues long. In DNA, the CDR3 is TGTGCCAGCACCCTCTCGGGGGTACAAGAGACCCAGTACTTC. It is translated as CASTLSGVQETQYF.

V usage is TRBV27 and J usage is TRBJ1-5, with D unresolved. Germline CDR1 reads MNHEY; CDR2 reads SMNVEV (reference sequence). The ends were cut back, 2 bases at V and 10 bases at J, with 15 bases in the middle. This CDR3 has 14 residues. This CDR3 is CASSLAGTGPPQHF. The CDR3 DNA follows: TGTGCCAGCAGTTTAGCGGGAACCGGACCCCCCCAGCATTTT.

This chain connects TRBV27 to TRBJ1-5; D possibly corresponds to TRBD1 (5 bases). This CDR3 contains 14 residues. Trimming removed 5 bases at V and 5 bases at J, with 13 bases between. Germline lookup yields CDR1 MNHEY and CDR2 SMNVEV (reference sequence). CDR3 bases: TGTGCCAGCAGTCCGTCGACAGCCTATCAGCCCCAGCATTTT. It encodes CASSPSTAYQPQHF.

The gene calls are TRBV12-3 or TRBV12-4 and TRBJ2-2; weak D call: TRBD1 (6 bases). Trimming shortened V by 6 bases and J by 4 bases, and 12 bases separated the two germline ends. The CDR3 covers 14 residues. The CDR3 bases are TGTGCCAGCAGCCCAGGGGTTTCCACCGGGGAGCTGTTTTTT. The encoded protein is CASSPGVSTGELFF.

This clonotype occurred many times. The chain recombines TRBV9 with TRBJ1-6; a weak D match, TRBD1 (6 bases). Trimming stripped 3 bases from V and 6 bases from J, with 16 bases between. Germline values: CDR1 SGDLS, CDR2 YYNGEE. The CDR3 covers 16 residues. As DNA, the CDR3 is TGTGCCAGCAGCGCCCGAAGGGGGGGCGGTAATTCACCCCTCCACTTT. Its translation: CASSARRGGGNSPLHF.

The chain uses TRBV6-5 and TRBJ2-3, with 7 bases that match TRBD2. The CDR3 sequence is 13 residues long. Germline V lookup: CDR1 MNHEY, CDR2 SVGAGI. Losses at the gene ends were 8 bases for V and 6 bases for J; bases not matched to a gene: 8. CDR3 residues: CASATGLRDTQYF. The CDR3 nucleotides are TGTGCCAGCGCGACGGGACTACGGGATACGCAGTATTTT.

V is TRBV20-1 and J is TRBJ2-2, with D perhaps matching TRBD1 or TRBD2 (6 bases each). The CDR3 has 14 residues. CDR1 is DFQATT and CDR2 is SNEGSKA in the germline V gene (reference sequence). The V and J ends lost 6 bases and 8 bases respectively, with 19 bases between them. In DNA, the CDR3 is TGCAGTGCCATGGGGGCAGGGGAGGCAGGGGAGCTGTTTTTT. It encodes CSAMGAGEAGELFF.

The chain couples TRBV27 to TRBJ1-5; 7 nucleotides align to TRBD1. V was clipped by 6 bases and J by 6 bases; unmatched bases: 11. The CDR3 runs to 15 residues. Germline CDR1 reads MNHEY; CDR2 reads SMNVEV (reference sequence). CDR3 DNA: TGTGCCAGCAGCCCTAGGGCGACAGGGACTCAGCCCCAGCATTTT. It translates to CASSPRATGTQPQHF.

This clonotype turned up a few times. The CDR3 region is CASSFEESYEQYF. CDR3 nucleotide sequence: TGTGCCAGCAGCTTTGAGGAATCCTACGAGCAGTACTTC. The chain couples TRBV7-6 to TRBJ2-7; D remains unclear. The CDR3 has 13 amino acids. The ends were cut back, 3 bases at V and 1 base at J, with 7 bases in the middle. Germline V gene data show CDR1 as SGHVS and CDR2 as FNYEAQ.

This clonotype has a handful of counts. The V gene is TRBV11-2, the J gene TRBJ2-3, with 8 bases aligning to TRBD1. CDR1 and CDR2 from the germline V gene are SGHAT and FQNNGV. This CDR3 contains 16 residues. V lost 0 bases, J lost 4 bases, and 6 bases stayed unmatched. The CDR3 DNA sequence: TGTGCCAGCAGCTTAGATCGCGGACAGGGCGCAGATACGCAGTATTTT. Translating it yields CASSLDRGQGADTQYF.